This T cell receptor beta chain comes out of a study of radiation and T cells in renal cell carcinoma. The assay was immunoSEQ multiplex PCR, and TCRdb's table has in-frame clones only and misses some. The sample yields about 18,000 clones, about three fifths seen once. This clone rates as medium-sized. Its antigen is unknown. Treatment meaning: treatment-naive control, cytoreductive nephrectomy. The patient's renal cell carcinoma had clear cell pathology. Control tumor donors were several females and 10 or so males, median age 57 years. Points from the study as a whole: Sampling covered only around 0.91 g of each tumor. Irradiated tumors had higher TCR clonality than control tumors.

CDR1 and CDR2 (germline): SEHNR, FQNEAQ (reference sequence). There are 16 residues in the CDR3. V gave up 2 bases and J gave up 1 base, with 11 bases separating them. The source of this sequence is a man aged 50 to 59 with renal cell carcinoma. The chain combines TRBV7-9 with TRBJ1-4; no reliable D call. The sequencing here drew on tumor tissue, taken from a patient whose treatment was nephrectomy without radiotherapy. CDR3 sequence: CASSLSTSGTNEKLFF. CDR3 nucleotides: TGTGCCAGCAGCTTAAGTACGAGTGGAACTAATGAAAAACTGTTTTTT.